The present TCR beta chain was sequenced within a study of cytomegalovirus exposure and HLA in healthy donors. General study results and limits: Researchers counted 180 or so TCR beta chains as cytomegalovirus-associated.

The V and J ends lost 4 bases and 0 bases respectively, with 16 bases between them. Germline loops: CDR1 GTSNPN, CDR2 SVGIG (reference sequence). The CDR3 is made up of 15 amino acids. Comment on this clone: Its antigen remains unidentified.

Each of the donors was a healthy bone marrow donor. PCR primers comprised 60 Vbeta and 13 Jbeta primers. The repertoire was sequenced with immunoSEQ multiplex PCR; TCRdb's copy has only in-frame clones and lacks some. Its clone listing holds tens of thousands of clones. The chain has TRBV30 and TRBJ2-7, with D perhaps TRBD1 (5 bases). Sequenced material: PBMCs. This clonotype originated in a woman in her twenties or thirties in good health and CMV-seropositive. The CDR3 region is CAWNTGPLSSYEQYF. The CDR3 DNA reads as TGTGCCTGGAACACAGGACCGTTGAGCTCCTACGAGCAGTACTTC.